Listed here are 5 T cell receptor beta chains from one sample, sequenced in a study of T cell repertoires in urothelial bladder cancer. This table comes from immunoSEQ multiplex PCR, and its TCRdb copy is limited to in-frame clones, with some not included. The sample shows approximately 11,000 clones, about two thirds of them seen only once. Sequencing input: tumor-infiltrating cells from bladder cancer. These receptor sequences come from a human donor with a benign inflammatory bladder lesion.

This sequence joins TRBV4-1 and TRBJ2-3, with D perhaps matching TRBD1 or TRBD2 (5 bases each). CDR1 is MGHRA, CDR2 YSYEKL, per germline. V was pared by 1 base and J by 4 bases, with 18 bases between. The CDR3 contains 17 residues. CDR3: CASSQAPGDGESDTQYF. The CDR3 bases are TGCGCCAGCAGCCAAGCCCCTGGGGACGGCGAATCAGATACGCAGTATTTT.

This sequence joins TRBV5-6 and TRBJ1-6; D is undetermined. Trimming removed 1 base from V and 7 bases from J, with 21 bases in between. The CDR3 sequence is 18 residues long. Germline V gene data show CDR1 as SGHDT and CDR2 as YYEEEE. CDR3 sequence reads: CASSLRSSGKFPNSPLHF. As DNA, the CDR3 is TGTGCCAGCAGCTTGAGGAGTTCGGGTAAATTCCCGAATTCACCCCTCCACTTT.

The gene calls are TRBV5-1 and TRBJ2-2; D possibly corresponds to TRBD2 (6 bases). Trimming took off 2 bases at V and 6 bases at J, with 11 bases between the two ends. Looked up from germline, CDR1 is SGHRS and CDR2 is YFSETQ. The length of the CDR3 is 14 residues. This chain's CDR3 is CASSFLGEAGELFF. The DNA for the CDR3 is TGCGCCAGCAGCTTTCTAGGGGAGGCCGGGGAGCTGTTTTTT. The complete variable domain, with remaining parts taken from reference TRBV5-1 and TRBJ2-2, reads KAGVTQTPRYLIKTRGQQVTLSCSPISGHRSVSWYQQTPGQGLQFLFEYFSETQRNKGNFPGRFSGRQFSNSRSEMNVSTLELGDSALYLCASSFLGEAGELFFGEGSRLTVL.

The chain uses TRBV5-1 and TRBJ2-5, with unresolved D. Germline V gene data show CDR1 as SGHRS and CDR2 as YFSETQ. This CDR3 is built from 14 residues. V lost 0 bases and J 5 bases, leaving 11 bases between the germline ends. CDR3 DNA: TGCGCCAGCAGCTTGGTAGTAGGTGCGGAGACCCAGTACTTC. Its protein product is CASSLVVGAETQYF.

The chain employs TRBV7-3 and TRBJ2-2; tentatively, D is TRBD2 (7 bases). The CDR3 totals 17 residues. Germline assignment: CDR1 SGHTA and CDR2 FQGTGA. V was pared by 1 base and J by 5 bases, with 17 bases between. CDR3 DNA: TGTGCCAGCAGCTTAATAGGCGGGGGCACCGGAACCGGGGAGCTGTTTTTT. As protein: CASSLIGGGTGTGELFF.